The 20 T cell receptor beta chains reported below all come from one sample, sequenced in a study of beta chain features in type 1 diabetes. Study-level findings and limits: Among patients with Type 1 diabetes, TCRB CDR3s were moderately but significantly shorter in every one of the four CD4+ subsets.

Sequencing targeted expressed TCRB transcripts, as all isolated RNA had been reverse transcribed. The assay was immunoSEQ multiplex PCR, and TCRdb's table has in-frame clones only and misses some. The sample carries under 850,000 clones, 13% recorded once. No cognate antigen is known for these TCRs. Specimen: naive CD4+ T cells from blood. The receptors were gathered from a man between 18 and 35 years old with type 1 diabetes.

This clone was seen only a few times. V is TRBV2 and J is TRBJ1-2; maybe TRBD1 (5 bases). There are 14 residues in the CDR3. Germline V gene lookup returns CDR1 SNHLY and CDR2 FYNNEI. V gave up 10 bases and J gave up 4 bases, with 19 bases separating them. CDR3 nucleotides: TGTGCCACCCCAACGACAGACTCTCTCTATGGCTACACCTTC. It codes for CATPTTDSLYGYTF.

This chain joins TRBV14 and TRBJ2-1; D may be TRBD2 (5 bases). Trimming took 4 bases from V and 9 from J, leaving 19 bases between them. Per germline, CDR1 SGHDN and CDR2 FVKESK. The CDR3 is 15 amino acids. The CDR3 DNA sequence: TGTGCCAGCAGCCCGACCGGATGGGGTGGGAGTGAGCAGTTCTTC. This codes for CASSPTGWGGSEQFF.

V gene TRBV28 combines with J gene TRBJ2-5; D uncertain. Trimming stripped 3 bases from V and 1 base from J, with 9 bases between. From germline, CDR1 is MDHEN and CDR2 SYDVKM. The CDR3 length is 14 residues. CDR3 residues: CASSLSRVQETQYF. For the CDR3, the DNA is TGTGCCAGCAGTTTGTCGCGAGTCCAAGAGACCCAGTACTTC. The full variable domain, in which reference TRBV28 and TRBJ2-5 provide the parts outside the CDR3, is DVKVTQSSRYLVKRTGEKVFLECVQDMDHENMFWYRQDPGLGLRLIYFSYDVKMKEKGDIPEGYSVSREKKERFSLILESASTNQTSMYLCASSLSRVQETQYFGPGTRLLVL.

This clone was counted a few times. The chain is built from TRBV7-8 and TRBJ2-1; 14 bases are shared with TRBD2. The V gene end was trimmed by 5 bases and the J gene end by 7 bases; junction bases not matched to a gene: 4. Germline values: CDR1 SGHVS, CDR2 FQNEAQ. The length of the CDR3 is 15 residues. CDR3: CASSRGLAGGNEQFF. The CDR3 DNA follows: TGTGCCAGCAGCCGCGGACTAGCGGGGGGAAATGAGCAGTTCTTC. Combining the CDR3 with reference TRBV7-8 and TRBJ2-1 gives the whole variable domain GAGVSQSPRYKVAKRGQDVALRCDPISGHVSLFWYQQALGQGPEFLTYFQNEAQLDKSGLPSDRFFAERPEGSVSTLKIQRTQQEDSAVYLCASSRGLAGGNEQFFGPGTRLTVL.

This clone appeared a few times. DNA of the CDR3: TGCGCCAGCAGCCAAGACAAGGGGGCTAGTTATGGCTACACCTTC. Translated: CASSQDKGASYGYTF. V gene TRBV4-1 combines with J gene TRBJ1-2; 7 nucleotides line up with TRBD1. In germline, CDR1 is MGHRA, CDR2 YSYEKL. The V and J ends lost 0 bases and 5 bases, in that order; junction bases with no gene match: 6. The CDR3 is made up of 15 amino acids.

The chain's CDR3 is CASLRDRALNEQFF. In DNA form, the CDR3 reads TGTGCTAGCCTGCGGGACAGGGCTCTCAATGAGCAGTTCTTC. This chain joins TRBV12-5 and TRBJ2-1, with 9 bases that match TRBD1. Germline loops: CDR1 LGHNT, CDR2 FRNRAP. The CDR3 consists of 14 residues. V was pared by 9 bases and J by 6 bases, with 9 bases of the junction left unmatched. Full variable domain (missing parts from reference TRBV12-5 and TRBJ2-1): DARVTQTPRHKVTEMGQEVTMRCQPILGHNTVFWYRQTMMQGLELLAYFRNRAPLDDSGMPKDRFSAEMPDATLATLKIQPSEPRDSAVYFCASLRDRALNEQFFGPGTRLTVL.

This clone was seen a few times. The chain recombines TRBV5-1 with TRBJ1-4; D is perhaps TRBD1 (6 bases). Between the trimmed V and J ends, which lost 0 bases and 8 bases, there was a span of 11 bases. The CDR3 length is 14 residues. In germline, CDR1 is SGHRS, CDR2 YFSETQ. The CDR3 DNA follows: TGCGCCAGCAGCTTGGGCAGGGGCGGCGAAAAACTGTTTTTT. Its protein is CASSLGRGGEKLFF.

The V gene is TRBV30, the J gene TRBJ1-1, with a weak D call TRBD1 (6 bases). Deletions cut 4 bases from V and 5 bases from J, with 11 bases between. The CDR3 is made up of 12 amino acids. The germline V gene encodes CDR1 GTSNPN and CDR2 SVGIG (reference sequence). Written as DNA, the CDR3 is TGTGCCTGGATAAAGGGGGGAACTGAAGCTTTCTTT. Translation: CAWIKGGTEAFF.

This chain uses TRBV20-1 with TRBJ2-3, with D uncertain. The CDR3 contains 11 residues. The germline V gene encodes CDR1 DFQATT and CDR2 SNEGSKA (reference sequence). Trimming took off 7 bases at V and 6 bases at J, with 11 bases between the two ends. The CDR3 spells CSGVRVDTQYF. The CDR3 region has the DNA TGCAGTGGGGTCCGCGTGGATACGCAGTATTTT.

The chain combines TRBV9 with TRBJ1-1; tentative D call: TRBD1 (5 bases). Trimming shortened V by 4 bases and J by 1 base, and 11 bases separated the two germline ends. The CDR3 runs 14 residues. Germline V CDR1 and CDR2: SGDLS, YYNGEE. The CDR3 DNA reads as TGTGCCAGCAGCAGATCGGGGGGGAACACTGAAGCTTTCTTT. Encoded protein: CASSRSGGNTEAFF.

The V gene is TRBV11-3, the J gene TRBJ1-1, with D possibly matching TRBD1 (6 bases). Germline CDR1 is SGHNT and CDR2 is YENEEA. The V and J ends lost 5 bases and 7 bases respectively, with 20 bases between them. The CDR3 covers 15 residues. The DNA for the CDR3 is TGTGCCAGCAGCCAACCCAGGGGACTGGGCAGTGAAGCTTTCTTT. Residues: CASSQPRGLGSEAFF.

The chain joins TRBV18 to TRBJ2-7; D is perhaps TRBD2 (6 bases). Germline V gives CDR1 KGHSH, CDR2 LQKENI. Trimming cost V 4 bases and J 1 base, with 17 bases left between them. The CDR3 spans 16 residues. The CDR3 sequence is CASSRLAGGGSYEQYF. CDR3 DNA: TGTGCCAGCTCACGTCTAGCAGGTGGAGGGTCCTACGAGCAGTACTTC.

This clone was detected a few times. The chain uses TRBV6-6 and TRBJ2-2, with D unclear. The CDR3 runs 15 residues. V was pared by 4 bases and J by 4 bases, with 13 bases between. Germline lookup yields CDR1 MNHNY and CDR2 SVGAGI (reference sequence). CDR3: CASSSPHKATGELFF. The CDR3 region has the DNA TGTGCCAGCAGTTCCCCCCACAAGGCCACCGGGGAGCTGTTTTTT.

The chain carries TRBV30 and TRBJ1-5; 9 nucleotides line up with TRBD1. CDR3 size: 12 residues. Looked up from germline, CDR1 is GTSNPN and CDR2 is SVGIG (reference sequence). V lost 5 bases to trimming and J lost 6 bases; unmatched junction nucleotides: 2. The DNA of the CDR3 is TGTGCCTGGGGACAGGGGATTCAGCCCCAGCATTTT. Protein: CAWGQGIQPQHF.

V usage is TRBV10-3 and J usage is TRBJ2-1, with D tentatively TRBD1 (6 bases). Trimming removed 4 bases at V and 8 bases at J, with 15 bases between. CDR3 length: 14 amino acids. Germline loops: CDR1 ENHRY, CDR2 SYGVKD. The CDR3 DNA follows: TGTGCCATCAGTGTAAGGCAGGGGAAAGATGAGCAGTTCTTC. It encodes CAISVRQGKDEQFF.

The V and J genes are TRBV10-3 and TRBJ1-5; perhaps TRBD1 as D (6 bases). The V end was cut by 4 bases, the J end by 6 bases, with 13 bases between. CDR1 and CDR2 (germline): ENHRY, SYGVKD. The CDR3 has 14 amino acids. CDR3 coding DNA: TGTGCCATCAGTGTGGGGGCGGAGGGTCAGCCCCAGCATTTT. Amino acids: CAISVGAEGQPQHF.

Of note for this clone: Additional DNA sequences in this sample encode the identical CDR3. The V and J genes are TRBV30 and TRBJ1-5; 7 positions match TRBD1. The germline gives CDR1 GTSNPN, CDR2 SVGIG (reference sequence). The CDR3 is 13 amino acids. With 5 bases clipped from V and 0 bases from J, the junction kept 1 base outside the gene matches. The chain's CDR3 is CAWAGGSNQPQHF. CDR3 in DNA: TGTGCCTGGGCAGGGGGTAGCAATCAGCCCCAGCATTTT.

J is TRBJ1-1 and V is TRBV10-3; 7 bases fit TRBD1. The CDR3 covers 14 residues. Trimming at V came to 2 bases and at J to 5 bases, leaving 5 bases not matched to a gene. Looked up from germline, CDR1 is ENHRY and CDR2 is SYGVKD. This chain's CDR3 is CAISEQQGRTEAFF. CDR3 sequence (DNA): TGTGCCATCAGTGAGCAACAGGGGAGGACTGAAGCTTTCTTT.

The chain joins TRBV5-6 to TRBJ2-3; TRBD1 is a possible D gene (6 bases). V was clipped by 4 bases and J by 4 bases, with 19 bases between them. The CDR3 covers 16 residues. From germline, CDR1 is SGHDT and CDR2 YYEEEE. This chain's CDR3 is CASSVLGTQAADTQYF. The CDR3 DNA reads as TGTGCCAGCAGCGTGTTAGGGACACAGGCGGCAGATACGCAGTATTTT.

V is TRBV5-4 and J is TRBJ2-1; the D gene could be TRBD1 or TRBD2 (5 bases each). Germline-derived CDR1 and CDR2 are SGHNT and YYREEE (reference sequence). This CDR3 is 15 amino acids long. V lost 1 base and J lost 0, with 8 bases in between. The CDR3: CASSLNGGSYNEQFF. CDR3 nucleotides: TGTGCCAGCAGCTTGAATGGGGGCTCCTACAATGAGCAGTTCTTC.